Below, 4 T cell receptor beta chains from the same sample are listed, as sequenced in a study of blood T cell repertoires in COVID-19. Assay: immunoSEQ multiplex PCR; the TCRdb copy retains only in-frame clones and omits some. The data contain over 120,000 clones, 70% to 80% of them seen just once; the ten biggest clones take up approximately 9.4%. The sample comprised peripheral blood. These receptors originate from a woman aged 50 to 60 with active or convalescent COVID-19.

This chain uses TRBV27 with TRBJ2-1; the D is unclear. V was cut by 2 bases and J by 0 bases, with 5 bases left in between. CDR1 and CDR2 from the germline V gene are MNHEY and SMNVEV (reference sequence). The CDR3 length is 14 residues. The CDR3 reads CASSLTTSYNEQFF. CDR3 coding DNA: TGTGCCAGCAGTTTAACTACCTCCTACAATGAGCAGTTCTTC.

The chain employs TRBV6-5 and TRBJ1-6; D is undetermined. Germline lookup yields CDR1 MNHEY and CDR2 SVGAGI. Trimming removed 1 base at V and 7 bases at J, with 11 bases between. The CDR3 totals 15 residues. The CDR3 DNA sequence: TGTGCCAGCAGTTACTTCGGGCGCGGGAATTCACCCCTCCACTTT. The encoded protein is CASSYFGRGNSPLHF.

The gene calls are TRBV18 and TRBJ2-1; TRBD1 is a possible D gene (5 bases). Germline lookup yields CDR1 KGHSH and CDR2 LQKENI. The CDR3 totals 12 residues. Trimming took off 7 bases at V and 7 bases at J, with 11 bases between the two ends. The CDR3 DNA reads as TGTGCCAGCTACCAGGGTTCTAATGAGCAGTTCTTC. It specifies CASYQGSNEQFF.

The DNA for the CDR3 is TGTGCCAGCAGCCAAGTAGGCACAGCTAACTATGGCTACACCTTC. The encoded protein is CASSQVGTANYGYTF. The genes are TRBV3-1 (or the pseudogene TRBV3-2) and TRBJ1-2; D unresolved. Per germline, CDR1 LGHDT and CDR2 YNNKEL (reference sequence). With 1 base removed from V and 0 bases from J, the gap between germline ends came to 9 bases. CDR3 length: 15 amino acids.